The 5 T cell receptor beta chains presented below share a single source sample, sequenced in a study of T-cell memory formation after mild COVID-19. A single record per CDR3 protein comes from TCRdb applying MiXCR to the 5' RACE reads. This table holds 350,000 to 500,000 distinct CDR3 sequences, around 19% found once. What was sequenced was PBMCs or a T cell subset sorted from them (not recorded which). These TCRs come from an adult woman who had mild COVID-19 (a few samples of this study predate the infection). Cell type and time point are not known.

This clonotype appeared many times. The J gene is TRBJ2-3, the V gene TRBV7-2; 11 bases are shared with TRBD2. The CDR3 length is 16 residues. The germline V gene has CDR1 SGHTA and CDR2 FQGNSA. Unmatched junction bases numbered 4, after V lost 5 bases and J lost 0 bases. CDR3 loop: CASSPLAGASTDTQYF. CDR3 DNA sequence: TGTGCCAGCAGCCCACTAGCGGGGGCTAGCACAGATACGCAGTATTTT.

This clonotype was counted between two and nine times. The V and J genes are TRBV5-1 and TRBJ2-1; 12 positions match TRBD2. The V gene end was trimmed by 0 bases and the J gene end by 6 bases; junction bases not matched to a gene: 4. CDR3 size: 16 residues. Per the germline V gene, CDR1 is SGHRS and CDR2 is YFSETQ. The CDR3, as DNA: TGCGCCAGCAGCTTGGTTATACTAGCGGGAGGCAATGAGCAGTTCTTC. Amino acids: CASSLVILAGGNEQFF.

The chain carries TRBV9 and TRBJ2-5; D is ambiguous. Germline-derived CDR1 and CDR2 are SGDLS and YYNGEE. The V end lost 5 bases, the J end lost 3 bases, and 8 bases lay between the germline ends. The CDR3 runs to 12 residues. The CDR3 loop is CASSLHEETQYF. CDR3 DNA: TGTGCCAGCAGTTTGCACGAAGAGACCCAGTACTTC.

This clonotype was counted between two and nine times. The chain is built from TRBV20-1 and TRBJ2-1; D remains unclear. CDR1 and CDR2 (germline): DFQATT, SNEGSKA (reference sequence). Trimming shortened V by 4 bases and J by 0 bases, and 7 bases separated the two germline ends. CDR3 length equals 13 residues. CDR3 amino acids: CSANLLSYNEQFF. The CDR3 DNA reads as TGCAGTGCTAATTTGCTCTCCTACAATGAGCAGTTCTTC.

V gene TRBV12-3 or TRBV12-4 combines with J gene TRBJ2-3; D remains unclear. The CDR3 totals 14 residues. V gave up 3 bases and J gave up 2 bases, with 9 bases separating them. Here the CDR3 reads CASSLPVATDTQYF. As DNA, the CDR3 is TGTGCCAGCAGTTTGCCTGTCGCCACAGATACGCAGTATTTT.